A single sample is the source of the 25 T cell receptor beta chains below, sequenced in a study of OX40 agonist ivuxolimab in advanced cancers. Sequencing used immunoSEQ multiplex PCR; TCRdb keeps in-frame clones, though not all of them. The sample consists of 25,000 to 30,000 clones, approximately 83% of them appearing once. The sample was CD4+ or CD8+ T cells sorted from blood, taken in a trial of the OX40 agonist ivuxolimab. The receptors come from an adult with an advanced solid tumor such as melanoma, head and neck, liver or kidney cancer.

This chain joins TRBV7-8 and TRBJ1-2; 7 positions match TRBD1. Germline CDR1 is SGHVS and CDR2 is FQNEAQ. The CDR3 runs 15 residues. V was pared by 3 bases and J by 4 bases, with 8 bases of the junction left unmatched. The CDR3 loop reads CASSLMRGPGYGYTF. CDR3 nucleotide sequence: TGTGCCAGCAGCTTGATGAGGGGGCCAGGCTATGGCTACACCTTC.

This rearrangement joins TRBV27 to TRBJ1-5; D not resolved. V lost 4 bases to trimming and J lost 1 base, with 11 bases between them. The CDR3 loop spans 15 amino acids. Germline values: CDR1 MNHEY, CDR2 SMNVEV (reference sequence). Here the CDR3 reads CASSSSMGSNQPQHF. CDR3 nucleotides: TGTGCCAGCAGTTCTAGTATGGGGAGCAATCAGCCCCAGCATTTT.

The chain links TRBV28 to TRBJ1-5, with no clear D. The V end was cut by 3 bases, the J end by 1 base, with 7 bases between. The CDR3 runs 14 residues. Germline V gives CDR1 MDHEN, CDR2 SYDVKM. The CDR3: CASSFDGSNQPQHF. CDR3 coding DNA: TGTGCCAGCAGTTTCGACGGAAGCAATCAGCCCCAGCATTTT. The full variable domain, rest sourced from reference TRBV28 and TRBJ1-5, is DVKVTQSSRYLVKRTGEKVFLECVQDMDHENMFWYRQDPGLGLRLIYFSYDVKMKEKGDIPEGYSVSREKKERFSLILESASTNQTSMYLCASSFDGSNQPQHFGDGTRLSIL.

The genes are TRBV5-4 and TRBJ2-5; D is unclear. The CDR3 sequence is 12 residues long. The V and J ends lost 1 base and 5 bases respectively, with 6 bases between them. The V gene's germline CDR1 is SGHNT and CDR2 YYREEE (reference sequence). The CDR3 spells CASSLNWETQYF. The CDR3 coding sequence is TGTGCCAGCAGCTTGAATTGGGAGACCCAGTACTTC.

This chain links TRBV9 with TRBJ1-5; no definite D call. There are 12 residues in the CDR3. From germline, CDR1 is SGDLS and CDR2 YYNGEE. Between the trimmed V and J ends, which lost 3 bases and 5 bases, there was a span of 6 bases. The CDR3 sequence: CASSAGDQPQHF. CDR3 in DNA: TGTGCCAGCAGCGCGGGAGATCAGCCCCAGCATTTT.

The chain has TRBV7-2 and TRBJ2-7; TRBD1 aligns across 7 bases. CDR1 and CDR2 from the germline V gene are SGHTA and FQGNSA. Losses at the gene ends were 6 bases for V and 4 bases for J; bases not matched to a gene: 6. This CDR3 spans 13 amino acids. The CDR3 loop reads CASRVEGAYEQYF. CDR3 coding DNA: TGTGCCAGCAGAGTTGAGGGGGCATACGAGCAGTACTTC. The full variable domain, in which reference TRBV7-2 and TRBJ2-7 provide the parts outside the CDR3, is GAGVSQSPSNKVTEKGKDVELRCDPISGHTALYWYRQSLGQGLEFLIYFQGNSAPDKSGLPSDRFSAERTGGSVSTLTIQRTQQEDSAVYLCASRVEGAYEQYFGPGTRLTVT.

The CDR3 loop reads CASSLSPGRAQYF. For the CDR3, the DNA is TGTGCCAGCAGTTTATCCCCCGGGCGGGCGCAGTATTTT. The V gene is TRBV27, the J gene TRBJ2-3; TRBD2 is a possible D gene (5 bases). Germline assignment: CDR1 MNHEY and CDR2 SMNVEV (reference sequence). This CDR3 is built from 13 residues. V was pared by 0 bases and J by 10 bases, with 11 bases between.

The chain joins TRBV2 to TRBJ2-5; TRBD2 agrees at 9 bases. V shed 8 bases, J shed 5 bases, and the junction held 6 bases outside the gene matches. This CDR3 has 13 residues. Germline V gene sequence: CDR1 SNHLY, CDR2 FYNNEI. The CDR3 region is CASVSSGVETQYF. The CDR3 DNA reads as TGTGCCAGCGTCTCTAGCGGGGTGGAGACCCAGTACTTC.

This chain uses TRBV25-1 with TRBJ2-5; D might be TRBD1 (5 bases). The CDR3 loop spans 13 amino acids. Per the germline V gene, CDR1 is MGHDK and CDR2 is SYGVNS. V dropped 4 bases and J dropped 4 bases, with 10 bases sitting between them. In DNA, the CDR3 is TGTGCCAGCAGTGGAGGACAAGCAGAGACCCAGTACTTC. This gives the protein CASSGGQAETQYF. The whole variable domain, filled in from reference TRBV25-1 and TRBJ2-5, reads EADIYQTPRYLVIGTGKKITLECSQTMGHDKMYWYQQDPGMELHLIHYSYGVNSTEKGDLSSESTVSRIRTEHFPLTLESARPSHTSQYLCASSGGQAETQYFGPGTRLLVL.

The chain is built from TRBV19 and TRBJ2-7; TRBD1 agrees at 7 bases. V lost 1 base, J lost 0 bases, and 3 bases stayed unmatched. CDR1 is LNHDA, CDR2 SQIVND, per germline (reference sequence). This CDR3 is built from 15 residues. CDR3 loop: CASSIVGDSSYEQYF. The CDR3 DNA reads TGTGCCAGTAGTATAGTTGGGGACAGCTCCTACGAGCAGTACTTC.

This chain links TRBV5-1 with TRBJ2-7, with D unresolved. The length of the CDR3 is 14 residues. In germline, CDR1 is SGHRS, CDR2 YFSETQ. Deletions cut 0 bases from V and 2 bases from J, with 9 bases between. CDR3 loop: CASSLDSTAYEQYF. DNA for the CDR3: TGCGCCAGCAGCTTGGACTCAACCGCCTACGAGCAGTACTTC.

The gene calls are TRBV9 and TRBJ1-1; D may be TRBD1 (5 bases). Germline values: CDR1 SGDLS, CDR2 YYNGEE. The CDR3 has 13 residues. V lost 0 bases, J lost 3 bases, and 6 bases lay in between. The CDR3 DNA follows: TGTGCCAGCAGCGTAGGGGGACACACTGAAGCTTTCTTT. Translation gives CASSVGGHTEAFF.

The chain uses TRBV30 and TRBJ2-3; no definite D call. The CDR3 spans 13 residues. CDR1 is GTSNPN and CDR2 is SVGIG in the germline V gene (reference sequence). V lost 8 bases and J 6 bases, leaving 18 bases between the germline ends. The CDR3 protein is CAQDRQAADTQYF. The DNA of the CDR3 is TGTGCCCAGGACCGGCAGGCGGCGGATACGCAGTATTTT.

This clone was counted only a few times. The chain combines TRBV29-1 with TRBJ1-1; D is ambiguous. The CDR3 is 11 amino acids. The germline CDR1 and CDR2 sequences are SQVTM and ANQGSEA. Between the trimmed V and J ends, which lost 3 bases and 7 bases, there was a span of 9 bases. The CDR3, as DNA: TGCAGCGTTGAGAGTGGAAATGAAGCTTTCTTT. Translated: CSVESGNEAFF.

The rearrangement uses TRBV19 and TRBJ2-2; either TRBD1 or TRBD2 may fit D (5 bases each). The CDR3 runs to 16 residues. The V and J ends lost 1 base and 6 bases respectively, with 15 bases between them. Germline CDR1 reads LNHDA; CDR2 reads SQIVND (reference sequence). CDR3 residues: CASSIALGVMSGELFF. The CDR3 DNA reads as TGTGCCAGTAGTATAGCCTTGGGGGTAATGTCCGGGGAGCTGTTTTTT.

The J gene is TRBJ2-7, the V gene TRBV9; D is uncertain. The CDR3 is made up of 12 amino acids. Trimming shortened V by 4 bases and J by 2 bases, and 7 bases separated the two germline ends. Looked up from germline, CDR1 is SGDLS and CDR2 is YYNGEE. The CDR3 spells CASSPGPYEQYF. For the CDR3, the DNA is TGTGCCAGCAGCCCAGGCCCCTACGAGCAGTACTTC.

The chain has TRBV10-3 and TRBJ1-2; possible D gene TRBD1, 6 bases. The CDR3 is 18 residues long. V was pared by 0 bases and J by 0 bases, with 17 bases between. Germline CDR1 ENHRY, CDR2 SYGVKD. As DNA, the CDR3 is TGTGCCATCAGTGAGTCCAAGGGGGACAATGGGGCTAACTATGGCTACACCTTC. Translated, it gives CAISESKGDNGANYGYTF.

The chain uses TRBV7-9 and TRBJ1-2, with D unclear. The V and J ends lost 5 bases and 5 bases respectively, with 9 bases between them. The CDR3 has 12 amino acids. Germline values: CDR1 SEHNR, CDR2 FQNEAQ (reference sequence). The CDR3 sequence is CASSIQLYGYTF. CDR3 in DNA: TGTGCCAGCAGCATACAGCTGTATGGCTACACCTTC.

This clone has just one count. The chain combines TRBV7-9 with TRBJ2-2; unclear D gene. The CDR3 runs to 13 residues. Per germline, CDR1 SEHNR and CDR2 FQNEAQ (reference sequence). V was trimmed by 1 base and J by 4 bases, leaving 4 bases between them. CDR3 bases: TGTGCCAGCAGCTTAGATCCCACCGGGGAGCTGTTTTTT. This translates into CASSLDPTGELFF.

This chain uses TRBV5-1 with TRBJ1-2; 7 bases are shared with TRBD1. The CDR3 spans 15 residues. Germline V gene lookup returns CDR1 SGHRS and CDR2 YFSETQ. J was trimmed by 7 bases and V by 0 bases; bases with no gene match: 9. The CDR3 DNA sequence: TGCGCCAGCAGCTTGGAAGTACAGGGGTGGACTGGCTACACCTTC. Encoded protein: CASSLEVQGWTGYTF.

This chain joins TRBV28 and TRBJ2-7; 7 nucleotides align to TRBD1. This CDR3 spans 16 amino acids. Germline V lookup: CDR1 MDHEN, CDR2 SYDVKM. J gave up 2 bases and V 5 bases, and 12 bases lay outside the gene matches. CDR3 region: CASSLSPTGRTYEQYF. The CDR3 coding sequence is TGTGCCAGCAGTCTATCCCCGACAGGGAGAACCTACGAGCAGTACTTC.

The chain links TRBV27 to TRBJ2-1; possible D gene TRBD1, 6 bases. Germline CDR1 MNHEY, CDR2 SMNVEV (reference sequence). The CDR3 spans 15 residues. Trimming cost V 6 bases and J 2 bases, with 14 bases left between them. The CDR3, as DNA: TGTGCCAGCAGGCTGGACAGTTTTGCCTACAATGAGCAGTTCTTC. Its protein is CASRLDSFAYNEQFF.

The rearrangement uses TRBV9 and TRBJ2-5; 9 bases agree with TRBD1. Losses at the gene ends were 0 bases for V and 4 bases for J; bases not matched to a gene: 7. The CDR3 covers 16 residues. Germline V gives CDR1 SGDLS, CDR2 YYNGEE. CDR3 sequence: CASSVEGQGKGETQYF. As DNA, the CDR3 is TGTGCCAGCAGCGTAGAGGGACAGGGTAAGGGAGAGACCCAGTACTTC.

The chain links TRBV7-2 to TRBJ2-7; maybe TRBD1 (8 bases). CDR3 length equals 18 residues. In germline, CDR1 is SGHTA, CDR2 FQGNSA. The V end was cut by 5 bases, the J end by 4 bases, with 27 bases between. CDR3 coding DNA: TGTGCCAGCAGCCACAGGGGGTCGTTCGCGGGAGAGGCATACGAGCAGTACTTC. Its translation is CASSHRGSFAGEAYEQYF.

Here the CDR3 DNA reads TGTGCCATCCAGGACACAACTAATGAAAAACTGTTTTTT. Protein sequence: CAIQDTTNEKLFF. J is TRBJ1-4 and V is TRBV2; maybe TRBD1 (5 bases). CDR3 length: 13 amino acids. CDR1 SNHLY and CDR2 FYNNEI come from the germline V gene. Trimming took off 10 bases at V and 0 bases at J, with 9 bases between the two ends.